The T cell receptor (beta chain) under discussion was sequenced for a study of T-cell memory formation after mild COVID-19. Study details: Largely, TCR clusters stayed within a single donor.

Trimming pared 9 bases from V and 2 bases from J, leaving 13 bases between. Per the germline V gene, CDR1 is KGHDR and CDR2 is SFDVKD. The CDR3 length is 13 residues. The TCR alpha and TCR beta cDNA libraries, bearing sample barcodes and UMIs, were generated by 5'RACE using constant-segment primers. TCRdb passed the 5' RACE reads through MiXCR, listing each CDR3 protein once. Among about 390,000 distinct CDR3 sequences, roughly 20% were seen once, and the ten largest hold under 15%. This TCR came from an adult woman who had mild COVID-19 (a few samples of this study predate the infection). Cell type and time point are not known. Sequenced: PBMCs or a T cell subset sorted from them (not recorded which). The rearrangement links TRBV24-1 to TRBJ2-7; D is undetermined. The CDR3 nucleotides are TGTGCCACCGCCGGCCCTGAACCCTACGAGCAGTACTTC. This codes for CATAGPEPYEQYF.